Listed below are T cell receptor beta chains from one sample, sequenced in a study of cytomegalovirus exposure and HLA in healthy donors. Profiled with immunoSEQ multiplex PCR; TCRdb holds only in-frame clones, not every one. This repertoire shows around 130,000 clones, around 79% found once; its top ten account for around 1.5%. What was sequenced was PBMCs. The source of these receptors is a woman aged 18 to 35 in good health and CMV-seronegative. Each CDR3 is given with its conserved first and last residue. Each record gives: V gene, D gene, J gene, clone size, CDR3 DNA, CDR3 protein. D genes are given only for firm matches. Clone size is given for some rows only: seen once, a few or many times, or a class if the clone is expanded.

TRBV18,TRBD1,TRBJ2-7,.,TGTGCCAGCTCACCATATAGGGACAGTTACTCCTACGAGCAGTACTTC,CASSPYRDSYSYEQYF
TRBV5-4,TRBD2,TRBJ2-1,.,TGTGCCAGCGCCGACAGAGCGGGAGGGGCGAATGAGCAGTTCTTC,CASADRAGGANEQFF
TRBV2,.,TRBJ1-3,.,TGTGCCAGCGCACCGGGGGGAAACACCATATATTTT,CASAPGGNTIYF
TRBV6-1,.,TRBJ2-5,few,TGTGCCAGCAGGGGGACTCACCCTCAAGAGACCCAGTACTTC,CASRGTHPQETQYF
TRBV4-2,.,TRBJ1-1,.,TGTGCCAGCAGCCAAGATCGGGGAACTGAAGCTTTCTTT,CASSQDRGTEAFF
TRBV5-1,TRBD1,TRBJ1-4,few,TGCGCCAGCAGCTCCCAGGGACAGGCTCTTGAAAAACTGTTTTTT,CASSSQGQALEKLFF
TRBV7-2,.,TRBJ2-7,.,TGTGCCAGCAGCTTAAACACAGCCTACGAGCAGTACTTC,CASSLNTAYEQYF
TRBV18,TRBD1,TRBJ2-1,.,TGTGCCAGCTCACCCGGACAGGGTTGGGGCAATGAGCAGTTCTTC,CASSPGQGWGNEQFF
TRBV6-5,TRBD1,TRBJ1-4,few,TGTGCCAGCAGTTACGATAGGGGGCCGGGGAAACTGTTTTTT,CASSYDRGPGKLFF
TRBV5-4,.,TRBJ1-5,.,TGTGCCAGCAGCTGGGGGCCGGCCCAGCCCCAGCATTTT,CASSWGPAQPQHF
TRBV5-6,TRBD2,TRBJ2-3,.,TGTGCCAGCAGCTTGTTTAGCGGACTAGCGGCGTATACGCAGTATTTT,CASSLFSGLAAYTQYF
TRBV9,TRBD1,TRBJ1-1,.,TGTGCCAGCAGCGAGACAGGGGGGGGAGCTTTCTTT,CASSETGGGAFF
TRBV5-4,TRBD1,TRBJ1-2,.,TGTGCCAGCAGGGATGCGGGACAGGGGATTCCTCGGGGCTACACCTTC,CASRDAGQGIPRGYTF
TRBV19,.,TRBJ1-1,.,TGTGCCAGTGCGGGTATGAACACTGAAGCTTTCTTT,CASAGMNTEAFF
TRBV4-3,TRBD1,TRBJ1-2,.,TGCGCCAGCAGCCGGACAGGATACTATGGCTACACCTTC,CASSRTGYYGYTF
TRBV29-1,.,TRBJ1-1,.,TGCAGCGTTAATCCGGAGGGGTGGGGGAACACTGAAGCTTTCTTT,CSVNPEGWGNTEAFF
TRBV2,TRBD1,TRBJ1-2,.,TGTGCCAGCAGTGAAAGAAGGGGGCGGAGTGGCTACACCTTC,CASSERRGRSGYTF
TRBV5-8,TRBD2,TRBJ2-7,.,TGTGCCAGCAGCCTAACTCTAGCGGGAGGATCCTACGAGCAGTACTTC,CASSLTLAGGSYEQYF
TRBV5-6,TRBD1,TRBJ2-2,.,TGTGCCAGCAGCTTGTTAGGGGGCTCCGGGGAGCTGTTTTTT,CASSLLGGSGELFF
TRBV27,TRBD1,TRBJ1-5,.,TGTGCCAGCAGTTGGGACAGGGAACAAGATAGCAATCAGCCCCAGCATTTT,CASSWDREQDSNQPQHF
TRBV15,.,TRBJ1-1,.,TGTGCCACCAGCAGAGGGGAGGATAGGGGACCAAACACTGAAGCTTTCTTT,CATSRGEDRGPNTEAFF
TRBV5-8,TRBD1,TRBJ2-1,.,TGTGCCAGCAGCTTGCGGCAGGGGGCTATCGATGAGCAGTTCTTC,CASSLRQGAIDEQFF
TRBV7-2,TRBD1,TRBJ2-5,once,TGTGCCAGCAGCTTAAAACAGGGGGCGAGGGTGGAGACCCAGTACTTC,CASSLKQGARVETQYF
TRBV29-1,.,TRBJ1-2,.,TGCAGCGCCGGGGGAGGGGGAGAGACTGGCTACACCTTC,CSAGGGGETGYTF
TRBV18,.,TRBJ1-3,.,TGTGCCAGCTCACCGCGGACCGGGGATTTGGACTCTGGAAACACCATATATTTT,CASSPRTGDLDSGNTIYF
TRBV7-7,.,TRBJ1-3,.,TGTGCTAGCAGCTTTGGGCCAGGCTCTGGAAACACCATATATTTT,CASSFGPGSGNTIYF
TRBV19,TRBD1,TRBJ2-3,once,TGTGCCAGATCAAGACAGGGTAGGGCAGATACGCAGTATTTT,CARSRQGRADTQYF
TRBV10-3,TRBD1,TRBJ1-5,once,TGTGCCATCAGTGTGCAGGGGGACTTCCAGCATTTT,CAISVQGDFQHF
TRBV6-6,TRBD2,TRBJ2-5,.,TGTGCCAGCAGTTATGTGCAGCGGGGAGGGGAGACCCAGTACTTC,CASSYVQRGGETQYF
TRBV4-2,.,TRBJ2-7,.,TGTGCCAGCAGCCAGGGCCTTTCGAGCGGTTACGAGCAGTACTTC,CASSQGLSSGYEQYF
TRBV18,TRBD1,TRBJ1-3,.,TGTGCCAGCTCAACTCAGGGGGCAGGTGGAAACACCATATATTTT,CASSTQGAGGNTIYF
TRBV5-1,.,TRBJ2-1,.,TGCGCCAGCAGCTTGACTCTCGGGTCCCCTGAGCAGTTCTTC,CASSLTLGSPEQFF
TRBV6-5,TRBD1,TRBJ1-2,.,TGTGCCAGCAGTTACGTGACAGGGGGCTTGTATGGCTACACCTTC,CASSYVTGGLYGYTF
TRBV14,.,TRBJ2-3,.,TGTGCCAGCAGCCAAGAAATTGCGCTGGACAGCCTCACAGATACGCAGTATTTT,CASSQEIALDSLTDTQYF
TRBV19,TRBD2,TRBJ2-2,.,TGTGCCAGTAGTATAGCATTCTGGACTAGCACCGGGGAGCTGTTTTTT,CASSIAFWTSTGELFF
TRBV16,TRBD1,TRBJ2-6,.,TGTGCCAGCAGCCAATTCCGACAGGGCAAGTCTGGGGCCAACGTCCTGACTTTC,CASSQFRQGKSGANVLTF
TRBV5-1,TRBD1,TRBJ2-3,.,TGCGCCAGCAGCCCGATACCGGGACAGGGGCCAGATACGCAGTATTTT,CASSPIPGQGPDTQYF
TRBV10-2,TRBD1,TRBJ1-1,.,TGCGCCAGCAGTGGGCCACAGGGGGGAGCTTTCTTT,CASSGPQGGAFF
TRBV5-6,.,TRBJ1-3,once,TGTGCCAGCAGCTGGGGAGATAGAAACACCATATATTTT,CASSWGDRNTIYF